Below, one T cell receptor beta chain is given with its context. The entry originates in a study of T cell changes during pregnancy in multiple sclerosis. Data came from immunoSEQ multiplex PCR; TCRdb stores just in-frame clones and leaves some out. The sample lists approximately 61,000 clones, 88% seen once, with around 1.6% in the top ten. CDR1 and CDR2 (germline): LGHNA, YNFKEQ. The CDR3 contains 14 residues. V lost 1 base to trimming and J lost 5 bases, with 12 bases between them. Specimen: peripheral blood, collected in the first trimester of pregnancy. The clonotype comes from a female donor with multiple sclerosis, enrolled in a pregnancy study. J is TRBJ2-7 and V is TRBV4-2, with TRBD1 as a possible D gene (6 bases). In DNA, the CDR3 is TGTGCCAGCAGCCAAGTAGCAGGGGACCACGAGCAGTACTTC. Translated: CASSQVAGDHEQYF.